What follows describes a single TCR beta chain. This entry is derived from a study of blood T cell repertoires in COVID-19. Background on the study: Researchers got acute and convalescent COVID-19 samples from the United States, Italy and Spain.

In germline, CDR1 is SGHRS, CDR2 YFSETQ. This CDR3 comprises 18 residues. V gave up 4 bases and J gave up 2 bases, with 22 bases separating them. The table came from immunoSEQ multiplex PCR; TCRdb's copy has only in-frame clones and leaves some out. The table lists about 170,000 clones, roughly 84% of them singletons. The TCR originated in a man aged 55 to 69 who had recovered from COVID-19. The sample consisted of peripheral blood. This sequence joins TRBV5-1 and TRBJ2-1, with D perhaps matching TRBD2 (5 bases). CDR3 residues: CASSPGKSTVETYNEQFF. The CDR3 nucleotides are TGCGCCAGCAGCCCGGGAAAAAGCACGGTGGAGACCTACAATGAGCAGTTCTTC.